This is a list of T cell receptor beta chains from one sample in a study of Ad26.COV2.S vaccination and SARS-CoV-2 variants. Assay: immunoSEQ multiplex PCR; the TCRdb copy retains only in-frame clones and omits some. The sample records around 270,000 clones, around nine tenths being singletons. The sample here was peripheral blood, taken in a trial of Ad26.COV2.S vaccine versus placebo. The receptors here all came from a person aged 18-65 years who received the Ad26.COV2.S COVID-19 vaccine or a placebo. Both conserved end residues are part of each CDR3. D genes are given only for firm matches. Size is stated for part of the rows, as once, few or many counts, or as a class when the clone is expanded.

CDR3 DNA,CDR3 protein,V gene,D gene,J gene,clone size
TGTGCCAGCAGCGTAGACACAGGGGTGAGCTATGGCTACACCTTC,CASSVDTGVSYGYTF,TRBV9,TRBD1,TRBJ1-2,-
TGTGCCTGGAGCCAGGGGGACTCCTACAATGAGCAGTTCTTC,CAWSQGDSYNEQFF,TRBV30,TRBD1,TRBJ2-1,-
TGTGCCAGCAGCTCCCCTCGACTGAGCTCCTACAATGAGCAGTTCTTC,CASSSPRLSSYNEQFF,TRBV5-5,-,TRBJ2-1,-
TGTGCCAGCAGTTACCTTGTCCTTAGCTCCTACGAGCAGTACTTC,CASSYLVLSSYEQYF,TRBV6-5,-,TRBJ2-7,-
TGTGCCAGCAGCCCCATCCCCAAGGGAGCTTTTGAGCAGTTCTTC,CASSPIPKGAFEQFF,TRBV11-1,-,TRBJ2-1,-
TGTGCCAGCAGCCCGGGATGGGGGCCGAACTCTGGGGCCAACGTCCTGACTTTC,CASSPGWGPNSGANVLTF,TRBV7-3,-,TRBJ2-6,-
TGTGCCAGCAGTGGGACTAGCGGGGTCTACGAGCAGTACTTC,CASSGTSGVYEQYF,TRBV6-6,TRBD2,TRBJ2-7,-
TGTGCCAGCAGTGAAGGCACCGGGACAGGGGTTCGAGGCTACACCTTC,CASSEGTGTGVRGYTF,TRBV6-1,TRBD1,TRBJ1-2,-
TGCGCCAGCAGCCACCTCGACGGAACTAGCGGGACGCCTACGCAGTATTTT,CASSHLDGTSGTPTQYF,TRBV4-1,TRBD2,TRBJ2-3,-
TGTGCCTGGAGTGTATCGCTTAACTATGGCTACACCTTC,CAWSVSLNYGYTF,TRBV30,-,TRBJ1-2,once
TGCAGCGTTGACATAAAGGGCTCTAACACAGATACGCAGTATTTT,CSVDIKGSNTDTQYF,TRBV29-1,-,TRBJ2-3,-
TGTGCCAGCAAAGGTGGACTAGCGGGGGGCCCGGGAGGGCAGTACTTC,CASKGGLAGGPGGQYF,TRBV2,TRBD2,TRBJ2-7,-
TGTGCCAGCAGCCCCTCAGCGGGAGGGAAGACCGGGGAGCTGTTTTTT,CASSPSAGGKTGELFF,TRBV7-2,TRBD2,TRBJ2-2,-
TGTGCCAGCAGCTTGTTTAGCGGGGGCGGAACCCCCGGGGAGCTGTTTTTT,CASSLFSGGGTPGELFF,TRBV5-4,TRBD2,TRBJ2-2,-
TGTGCCTGGAGTGAGTATAGGCTCCGGAGGCGTTCACCCCTCCACTTT,CAWSEYRLRRRSPLHF,TRBV30,-,TRBJ1-6,-
TGTGCCAGCAGCTTAGGGGGTGATAATGAAAAACTGTTTTTT,CASSLGGDNEKLFF,TRBV7-9,-,TRBJ1-4,-
TGTGCCAGTAGTAATGGAGTTTCCTACAATGAGCAGTTCTTC,CASSNGVSYNEQFF,TRBV19,-,TRBJ2-1,-
TGTGCCAGCAGGTCACAGGGGGCGCAAAACTATGGCTACACCTTC,CASRSQGAQNYGYTF,TRBV27,TRBD1,TRBJ1-2,once
TGTGCCAGCAGTTACCCCACTGAAGCTTTCTTT,CASSYPTEAFF,TRBV6-6,-,TRBJ1-1,-
TGTGCCAGCAGCGTTAAGGGTAGGGAGTGGGGCCAGCCCCAGCATTTT,CASSVKGREWGQPQHF,TRBV7-3,-,TRBJ1-5,-
TGTGCCAGCAGTTACCAAGGGGAACAGCCCCAGCATTTT,CASSYQGEQPQHF,TRBV6-2/TRBV6-3,-,TRBJ1-5,-
TGTGCCAGCAGCCCGGGACATGCGTCCTACAATGAGCAGTTCTTC,CASSPGHASYNEQFF,TRBV27,-,TRBJ2-1,-
TGTGCCTGGAGTCACTTCTCAGATACGCAGTATTTT,CAWSHFSDTQYF,TRBV30,-,TRBJ2-3,-
TGTGCCAGCAGCTTAGTGGAGTGGGGGGGCCTAAACGAGCAGTACTTC,CASSLVEWGGLNEQYF,TRBV7-2,-,TRBJ2-7,once
TGTGCCACCAGCAGAGGGACAGTACGCGGCACCGGGGAGCTGTTTTTT,CATSRGTVRGTGELFF,TRBV15,-,TRBJ2-2,-
TGTGCCAGCAGCCAAGGGGGGAACACTAATGAAAAACTGTTTTTT,CASSQGGNTNEKLFF,TRBV5-5,-,TRBJ1-4,-
TGTGCCAGTAGTGTCGGGATGTCCTACGAGCAGTACTTC,CASSVGMSYEQYF,TRBV19,-,TRBJ2-7,-
TGTGCCAGCTCACCGGGACAGGGAGGGTACAATGAGCAGTTCTTC,CASSPGQGGYNEQFF,TRBV18,TRBD1,TRBJ2-1,-
TGTGCCAGCAGTTACTCGAAGGACACCGGGGAGCTGTTTTTT,CASSYSKDTGELFF,TRBV6-2/TRBV6-3,-,TRBJ2-2,-
TGTGCCAGCAGCCCGGGAGGGGTCAGACAGGGGGCTAATGAAAAACTGTTTTTT,CASSPGGVRQGANEKLFF,TRBV5-5,TRBD1,TRBJ1-4,-
TGCGCCAGCAGCATCTTCCCGGGACAACCGTCTTATGGCTACACCTTC,CASSIFPGQPSYGYTF,TRBV5-1,-,TRBJ1-2,-
TGTGCCAGCAGTTTCGGGACTGACGTCTATGGCTACACCTTC,CASSFGTDVYGYTF,TRBV27,-,TRBJ1-2,-
TGCAGTGCTGGGCCGGTGGATACGCAGTATTTT,CSAGPVDTQYF,TRBV20-1,-,TRBJ2-3,-
TGCGCCAGCAGCTTGTATGCACTAGCGGGAGGTCCTGGGGCCAACGTCCTGACTTTC,CASSLYALAGGPGANVLTF,TRBV5-1,TRBD2,TRBJ2-6,-
TGTGCCAGCAGCACCTTCAGGGGCGGCTACACCTTC,CASSTFRGGYTF,TRBV12-3/TRBV12-4,-,TRBJ1-2,-
TGTGCCACCAGTAGGGGGCTGGGAGAGACCCAGTACTTC,CATSRGLGETQYF,TRBV24-1,TRBD1,TRBJ2-5,once
TGTGCCAGCTCACCATTGCGGGACCCTAGCACAGATACGCAGTATTTT,CASSPLRDPSTDTQYF,TRBV18,-,TRBJ2-3,-
TGCGCCAGCACTTGGGGGATCTCCTCGGAGACCCAGTACTTC,CASTWGISSETQYF,TRBV5-1,-,TRBJ2-5,once
TGTGCCTGGATTGGGGCTAGCGGGGTAAATACGCAGTATTTT,CAWIGASGVNTQYF,TRBV30,TRBD2,TRBJ2-3,-
TGTGCCAGCAGTTTAAGACTAGCGAGCGAGACCCAGTACTTC,CASSLRLASETQYF,TRBV6-5,TRBD2,TRBJ2-5,-
TGTGCCAGCAGCAAAGGGGCCAGGGCCATTGGGGCCAACGTCCTGACTTTC,CASSKGARAIGANVLTF,TRBV21-1,-,TRBJ2-6,-